This T cell receptor (beta chain) is drawn from a study of cytomegalovirus exposure and HLA in healthy donors. Study-wide results and limits: Because they were indistinguishable, some V segments, including TRBV6-2 and TRBV6-3, were excluded.

60 Vbeta and 13 Jbeta primers were used in PCR. Produced via immunoSEQ multiplex PCR; TCRdb's table is partial and in-frame only. The sample has 85,000 to 100,000 clones; around four fifths are singletons. Concerning this clone: Its antigen is unidentified.

V lost 0 bases, J lost 2 bases, and 12 bases stayed unmatched. The CDR3 has 18 residues. The germline V gene encodes CDR1 SGHDT and CDR2 YYEEEE. The source material was PBMCs. This receptor was obtained from a woman aged 60 to 75 in good health and CMV-seronegative. The genes are TRBV5-6 and TRBJ2-7, with TRBD2 matching over 9 bases. CDR3 sequence: CASSLEVSGSRWPYEQYF. CDR3 nucleotides: TGTGCCAGCAGCTTGGAAGTTAGCGGGAGTAGATGGCCCTACGAGCAGTACTTC.